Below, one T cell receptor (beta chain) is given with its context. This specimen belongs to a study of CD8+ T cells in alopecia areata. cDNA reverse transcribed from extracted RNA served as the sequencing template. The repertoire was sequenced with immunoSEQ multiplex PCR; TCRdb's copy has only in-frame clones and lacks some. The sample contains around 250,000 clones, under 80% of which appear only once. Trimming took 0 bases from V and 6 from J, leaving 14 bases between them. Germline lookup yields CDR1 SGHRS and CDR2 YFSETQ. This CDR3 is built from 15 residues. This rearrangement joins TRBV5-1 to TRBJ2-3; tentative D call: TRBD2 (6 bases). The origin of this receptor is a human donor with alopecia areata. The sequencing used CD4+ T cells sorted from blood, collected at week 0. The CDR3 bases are TGCGCCAGCAGCTTGGCCGGGAGTGGTGAGGATACGCAGTATTTT. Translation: CASSLAGSGEDTQYF.